Below are 3 T cell receptor beta chains sequenced from a single sample in a study of cytomegalovirus exposure and HLA in healthy donors. Assay used: immunoSEQ multiplex PCR; TCRdb lists only in-frame clones, some missing. This table has 56,000 or so clones, roughly 93% appearing once. Sequenced input: PBMCs. The receptors shown here come from a young woman in good health and CMV-seropositive.

The chain is built from TRBV6-4 and TRBJ1-6; D gene unclear. Trimming stripped 0 bases from V and 11 bases from J, with 8 bases between. Germline V lookup: CDR1 MRHNA, CDR2 SNTAGT. The CDR3 extends over 13 amino acids. CDR3 protein: CASSDSRGAPLHF. CDR3 nucleotides: TGTGCCAGCAGTGACTCGAGAGGTGCACCCCTCCACTTT.

The rearrangement joins TRBV4-1 to TRBJ1-2, with D possibly matching TRBD1 (5 bases). V was shortened by 0 bases and J by 7 bases, with 15 bases between the two germline ends. The CDR3 length is 15 residues. CDR1 MGHRA and CDR2 YSYEKL come from the germline V gene. This chain's CDR3 is CASSQEQPRGGGYTF. DNA of the CDR3: TGCGCCAGCAGCCAAGAGCAGCCCCGGGGGGGTGGCTACACCTTC.

CDR3 bases: TGTGCCAGCTCACCCCAGGGAAATGAAAAACTGTTTTTT. Translation gives CASSPQGNEKLFF. V gene TRBV18 combines with J gene TRBJ1-4; maybe TRBD1 (5 bases). Germline assignment: CDR1 KGHSH and CDR2 LQKENI. Trimming left V 3 bases short and J 5 bases short, with 7 bases between. CDR3 length: 13 amino acids.